This TCR beta chain is drawn from a study of radiation and T cells in renal cell carcinoma. Across the study: Nephrectomy followed 15 Gy stereotactic body radiation by 4 weeks.

General study results and limits: No pretreatment tumor biopsies were available for baseline clonotypes. Top tumor clonotypes rose in blood 2 weeks post-radiation, then contracted.

Data came from immunoSEQ multiplex PCR; TCRdb stores just in-frame clones and leaves some out. The sample contains some 120,000 clones, around 81% of which appear only once. The CDR3 loop spans 17 amino acids. Germline values: CDR1 SGHDT, CDR2 YYEEEE. V was trimmed by 5 bases and J by 3 bases, leaving 24 bases between them. This clone was counted once. The antigen is undetermined. The time point is: blood 2 weeks post-SBRT. The sample's treatment: 15 Gy SBRT to primary tumor, nephrectomy 4 weeks later. The patient's renal cell carcinoma had clear cell pathology. The V gene is TRBV5-6, the J gene TRBJ2-7; D is tentatively TRBD1 or TRBD2 (5 bases each). This sequence originates from a man between 50 and 59 years old with renal cell carcinoma. This sample comprised blood, obtained from a patient whose treatment included radiotherapy and nephrectomy. The CDR3 coding sequence is TGTGCCAGCAGACGGATCGCCCGGGACCGAGAGCGCTACGAGCAGTACTTC. Translated, it gives CASRRIARDRERYEQYF. Full variable domain (remainder filled in from reference TRBV5-6 and TRBJ2-7): DAGVTQSPTHLIKTRGQQVTLRCSPKSGHDTVSWYQQALGQGPQFIFQYYEEEERQRGNFPDRFSGHQFPNYSSELNVNALLLGDSALYLCASRRIARDRERYEQYFGPGTRLTVT.